This entry lists 21 T cell receptor beta chains sequenced from one sample in a study of shared T cell receptors in the human thymus listed by TCRdb under 2021. Libraries were built with the immunoSEQ multiplex PCR assay. The immuneACCESS repertoire file appears here via TCRdb, limited to in-frame rearrangements. These files lack a portion of the clones; in checked studies, under half of the deficit traces to unresolved V genes, and the cause of the others is not known. The table for this sample lists 600,000 to 900,000 clones; approximately 85% of them were counted only once. Under 0.012% of the sample rests with the top ten. The same sample was also used in a study of human thymus T cells.

The sample consisted of thymocytes. These receptors came from a girl younger than two with a congenital heart defect. Donor details come from another sample of the same person, matched by shared clones.

This clone occurred a few times. This chain links TRBV7-4 with TRBJ1-2; 7 bases agree with TRBD1. J was trimmed by 0 bases and V by 5 bases; bases with no gene match: 15. This CDR3 is 18 amino acids long. Germline V gene lookup returns CDR1 SGHVT and CDR2 SQSDAQ. Here the CDR3 DNA reads TGTGCCAGCAGCCAGGACCCAACAGGGGACCCCTCTAACTATGGCTACACCTTC. Translating it yields CASSQDPTGDPSNYGYTF.

This chain links TRBV5-1 with TRBJ1-3; 8 bases map to TRBD1. The germline gives CDR1 SGHRS, CDR2 YFSETQ. This CDR3 is 14 amino acids long. The ends lost 7 bases at V and 4 bases at J; junction bases unmatched: 7. The CDR3 here is CASFNRGSGNTIYF. The CDR3 DNA sequence: TGCGCCAGCTTTAACAGGGGGTCCGGAAACACCATATATTTT.

This clone was seen a few times. The V call is TRBV28, the J call TRBJ2-7, with D possibly being TRBD2 (5 bases). The germline CDR1 and CDR2 sequences are MDHEN and SYDVKM. V was clipped by 3 bases and J by 2 bases, with 11 bases between them. The CDR3 totals 14 residues. Here the CDR3 reads CASSFGEKTYEQYF. As DNA, the CDR3 is TGTGCCAGCAGTTTCGGGGAAAAGACCTACGAGCAGTACTTC. Full variable domain (rest looked up from reference TRBV28 and TRBJ2-7): DVKVTQSSRYLVKRTGEKVFLECVQDMDHENMFWYRQDPGLGLRLIYFSYDVKMKEKGDIPEGYSVSREKKERFSLILESASTNQTSMYLCASSFGEKTYEQYFGPGTRLTVT.

This chain's CDR3 is CASRPGTDSNQPQHF. The CDR3, as DNA: TGTGCCAGTAGGCCCGGGACAGATAGCAATCAGCCCCAGCATTTT. V gene TRBV19 combines with J gene TRBJ1-5; TRBD1 matches at 7 bases. Germline CDR1 and CDR2: LNHDA and SQIVND (reference sequence). The junction had 5 bases not matched to a gene; V was cut back by 6 bases and J by 0 bases. This CDR3 is built from 15 residues.

Of note for this clone: The CDR3 does not end in the conserved phenylalanine or tryptophan, so this is likely a read error. The V and J genes are TRBV4-1 and TRBJ1-2, with TRBD1 matching over 7 bases. This CDR3 spans 13 amino acids. V lost 4 bases, J lost 4 bases, and 3 bases stayed unmatched. Germline V gives CDR1 MGHRA, CDR2 YSYEKL. The CDR3 DNA follows: TGCGCCAGCAGCCGACAGGGAGGCTATGGCTACACCTCC. Its translation is CASSRQGGYGYTS.

The V and J genes are TRBV9 and TRBJ2-7; D not certain. Germline CDR1 and CDR2: SGDLS and YYNGEE. The CDR3 contains 14 residues. Trimming stripped 3 bases from V and 0 bases from J, with 10 bases between. The CDR3 protein is CASSDQVYSYEQYF. CDR3 sequence (DNA): TGTGCCAGCAGCGACCAGGTGTACTCCTACGAGCAGTACTTC.

V gene TRBV14 combines with J gene TRBJ1-4; perhaps TRBD1 as D (6 bases). Germline CDR1 SGHDN, CDR2 FVKESK. V lost 4 bases and J lost 8, with 26 bases in between. This CDR3 is 18 amino acids long. CDR3 bases: TGTGCCAGCAGCCCGAAAAACCTTCCCGGACAGATAGAGGAAAAACTGTTTTTT. Amino acids: CASSPKNLPGQIEEKLFF.

This clone was observed a single time. The rearrangement joins TRBV7-9 to TRBJ1-1; D ambiguous. With 0 bases removed from V and 3 bases from J, the gap between germline ends came to 14 bases. CDR1 is SEHNR and CDR2 is FQNEAQ in the germline V gene (reference sequence). The CDR3 is 16 amino acids. The CDR3 sequence: CASSLALKGRDTEAFF. The CDR3 region has the DNA TGTGCCAGCAGCTTAGCGCTTAAAGGGAGAGACACTGAAGCTTTCTTT.

The V and J genes are TRBV28 and TRBJ1-2; a weak D match, TRBD1 (5 bases). V lost 1 base and J lost 0, with 15 bases in between. The CDR3 has 17 residues. Germline V gene sequence: CDR1 MDHEN, CDR2 SYDVKM. Here the CDR3 DNA reads TGTGCCAGCAGTTTATCGGCCCAGGGATGGTCTAACTATGGCTACACCTTC. The encoded protein is CASSLSAQGWSNYGYTF.

This clone has a handful of counts. This sequence joins TRBV6-1 and TRBJ1-4; 8 nucleotides align to TRBD1. Germline V gives CDR1 MNHNS, CDR2 SASEGT. After removal of 1 base from V and 6 bases from J, the junction contained 7 bases not matched to a gene. The CDR3 sequence is 16 residues long. Here the CDR3 DNA reads TGTGCCAGCAGTGAAGAGCTCAGGGGGCTAGATGAAAAACTGTTTTTT. Protein product: CASSEELRGLDEKLFF.

There are a few counts of this clone. The genes are TRBV4-1 and TRBJ2-3, with TRBD2 identical over 9 bases. CDR1 is MGHRA and CDR2 is YSYEKL in the germline V gene. V gave up 1 base and J gave up 2 bases; unmatched junction bases: 7. The CDR3 spans 17 residues. The CDR3 is CASSQVLSGGNTDTQYF. In DNA, the CDR3 is TGCGCCAGCAGCCAAGTTCTAAGCGGGGGGAACACAGATACGCAGTATTTT.

The gene calls are TRBV6-6 and TRBJ1-1, with D possibly TRBD1 on 5 matching bases. This CDR3 is 14 amino acids long. V lost 0 bases to trimming and J lost 7 bases, with 12 bases between them. The V gene's germline CDR1 is MNHNY and CDR2 SVGAGI (reference sequence). The DNA for the CDR3 is TGTGCCAGCAGTTACTCGATACAGGCAGATGAAGCTTTCTTT. Translating gives CASSYSIQADEAFF.

The chain carries TRBV5-4 and TRBJ1-2, with D perhaps matching TRBD1 (5 bases). This CDR3 is built from 15 residues. Trimming took 1 base from V and 4 from J, leaving 14 bases between them. Germline-derived CDR1 and CDR2 are SGHNT and YYREEE (reference sequence). CDR3 DNA: TGTGCCAGCAGCTTGACCCCTCTGGACATCTATGGCTACACCTTC. Its translation is CASSLTPLDIYGYTF.

This clone was seen once. J is TRBJ1-2 and V is TRBV19, with no clear D. CDR3 length: 14 amino acids. CDR1 and CDR2 from the germline V gene are LNHDA and SQIVND (reference sequence). V was trimmed by 0 bases and J by 6 bases, leaving 11 bases between them. DNA for the CDR3: TGTGCCAGTAGTATAGATCGATGGGCTGATGGCTACACCTTC. Translated, it gives CASSIDRWADGYTF.

This rearrangement joins TRBV5-1 to TRBJ2-3; TRBD2 aligns across 7 bases. This CDR3 spans 14 amino acids. V shed 4 bases and J 2 bases; nucleotides not matched to a gene: 4. CDR1 and CDR2 from the germline V gene are SGHRS and YFSETQ. This chain's CDR3 is CASSLLADTDTQYF. CDR3 nucleotides: TGCGCCAGCAGCCTCCTAGCGGACACAGATACGCAGTATTTT.

V usage is TRBV28 and J usage is TRBJ2-7; 8 nucleotides agree with TRBD1. CDR1 is MDHEN and CDR2 is SYDVKM in the germline V gene. Trimming removed 5 bases from V and 0 bases from J; junction bases left unmatched: 12. The CDR3 is 17 residues long. The CDR3 bases are TGTGCCAGCAGTCCTTTTAACCGACAGGGGAGCTCCTACGAGCAGTACTTC. It translates to CASSPFNRQGSSYEQYF.

The sample holds one count of this clone. CDR3 region: CASLQPGESYNEQFF. The CDR3 DNA follows: TGTGCCAGTCTACAACCAGGGGAGTCCTACAATGAGCAGTTCTTC. J is TRBJ2-1 and V is TRBV6-1, with D possibly matching TRBD1 (6 bases). Germline assignment: CDR1 MNHNS and CDR2 SASEGT. The germline V and J ends were trimmed by 9 bases and 1 base, with 16 bases remaining between them. The CDR3 totals 15 residues.

There are a few counts of this clone. The chain is built from TRBV4-3 and TRBJ2-7, with 7 bases fitting TRBD2. CDR3 length: 13 residues. After removal of 3 bases from V and 7 bases from J, the junction contained 6 bases not matched to a gene. Germline CDR1 reads LGHNA; CDR2 reads YSLEER. This CDR3 is CASSQRGSREQYF. CDR3 nucleotides: TGCGCCAGCAGCCAGCGGGGGTCGAGGGAGCAGTACTTC.

The J gene is TRBJ1-1, the V gene TRBV11-2; 7 bases are a match to TRBD1. This CDR3 is built from 14 residues. Germline lookup yields CDR1 SGHAT and CDR2 FQNNGV. The V segment lost 10 bases and the J segment 6 bases; nucleotides outside the gene matches: 14. CDR3 sequence reads: CATKTGTVNSEAFF. Here the CDR3 DNA reads TGTGCCACCAAAACCGGGACAGTAAATTCTGAAGCTTTCTTT.

V and J are TRBV5-8 and TRBJ2-5, with 7 bases matching TRBD1. The CDR3 runs to 17 residues. The junction had 13 bases not matched to a gene; V was cut back by 3 bases and J by 2 bases. The germline V gene encodes CDR1 SGHTS and CDR2 YDEGEE. The CDR3 nucleotides read TGTGCCAGCAGCTCCCGACAGGGAAGGTTGGGGCAAGAGACCCAGTACTTC. Translated: CASSSRQGRLGQETQYF.

The J gene is TRBJ1-6, the V gene TRBV27, with no clear D. CDR1 MNHEY and CDR2 SMNVEV come from the germline V gene (reference sequence). The CDR3 extends over 15 amino acids. Trimming pared 6 bases from V and 1 base from J, leaving 10 bases between. In DNA, the CDR3 is TGTGCCAGCAGGCGGCGAGCGTCCTATAATTCACCCCTCCACTTT. This gives the protein CASRRRASYNSPLHF.